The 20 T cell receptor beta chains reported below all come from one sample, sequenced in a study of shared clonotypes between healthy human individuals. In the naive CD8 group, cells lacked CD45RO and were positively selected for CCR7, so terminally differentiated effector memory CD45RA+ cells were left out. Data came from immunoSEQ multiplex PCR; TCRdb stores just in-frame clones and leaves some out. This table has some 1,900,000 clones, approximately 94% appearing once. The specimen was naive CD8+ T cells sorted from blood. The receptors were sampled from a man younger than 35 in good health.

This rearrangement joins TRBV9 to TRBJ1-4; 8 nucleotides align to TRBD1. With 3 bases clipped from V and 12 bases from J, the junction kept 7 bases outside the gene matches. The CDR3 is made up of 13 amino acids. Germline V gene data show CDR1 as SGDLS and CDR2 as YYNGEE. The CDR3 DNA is TGTGCCAGCAGCGCAGGACAGGGAATGCAACTGTTTTTT. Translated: CASSAGQGMQLFF.

The CDR3 DNA follows: TGCGCCAGCAGCCAAGCTCATCACCAGCTACAAACCTACGAGCAGTACTTC. Protein sequence: CASSQAHHQLQTYEQYF. This chain connects TRBV4-3 to TRBJ2-7; D gene ambiguous. Germline V gene sequence: CDR1 LGHNA, CDR2 YSLEER. There are 17 residues in the CDR3. Trimming stripped 1 base from V and 2 bases from J, with 18 bases between.

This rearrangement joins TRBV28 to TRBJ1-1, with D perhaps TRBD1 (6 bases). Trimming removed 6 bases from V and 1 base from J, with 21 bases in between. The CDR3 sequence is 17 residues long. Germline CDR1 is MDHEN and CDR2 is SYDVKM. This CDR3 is CASSQEQGIQGNTEAFF. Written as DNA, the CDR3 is TGTGCCAGCAGCCAAGAGCAGGGGATACAGGGGAACACTGAAGCTTTCTTT.

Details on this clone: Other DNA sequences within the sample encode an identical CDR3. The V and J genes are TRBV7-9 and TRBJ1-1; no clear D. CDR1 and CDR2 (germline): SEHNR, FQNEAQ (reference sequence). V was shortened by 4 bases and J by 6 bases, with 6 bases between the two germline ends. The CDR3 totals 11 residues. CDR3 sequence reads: CASSSGPEAFF. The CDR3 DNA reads TGTGCCAGCAGCTCCGGGCCTGAAGCTTTCTTT.

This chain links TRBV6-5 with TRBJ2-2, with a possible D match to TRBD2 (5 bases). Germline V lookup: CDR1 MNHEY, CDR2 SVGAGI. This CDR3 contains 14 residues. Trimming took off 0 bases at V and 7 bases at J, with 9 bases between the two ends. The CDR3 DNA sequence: TGTGCCAGCAGTTACTCGAGCGGTGTCGGGGAGCTGTTTTTT. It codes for CASSYSSGVGELFF.

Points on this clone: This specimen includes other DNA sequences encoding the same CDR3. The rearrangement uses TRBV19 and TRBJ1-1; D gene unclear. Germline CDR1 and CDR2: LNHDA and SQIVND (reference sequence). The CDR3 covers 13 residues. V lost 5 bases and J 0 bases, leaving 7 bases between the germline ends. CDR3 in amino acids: CASSPSLNTEAFF. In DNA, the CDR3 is TGTGCCAGTAGTCCCTCCTTGAACACTGAAGCTTTCTTT.

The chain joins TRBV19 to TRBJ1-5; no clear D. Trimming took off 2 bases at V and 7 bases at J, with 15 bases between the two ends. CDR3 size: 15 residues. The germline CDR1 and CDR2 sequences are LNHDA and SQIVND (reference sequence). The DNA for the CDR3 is TGTGCCAGTAGTATATCGGTTGGGGTTGGGCAGCCCCAGCATTTT. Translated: CASSISVGVGQPQHF.

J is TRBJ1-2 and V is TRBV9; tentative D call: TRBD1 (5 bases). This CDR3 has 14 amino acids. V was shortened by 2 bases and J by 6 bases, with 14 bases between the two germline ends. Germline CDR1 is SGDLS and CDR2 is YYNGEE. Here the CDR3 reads CASSVTNGADGYTF. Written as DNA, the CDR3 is TGTGCCAGCAGCGTGACTAATGGGGCGGATGGCTACACCTTC. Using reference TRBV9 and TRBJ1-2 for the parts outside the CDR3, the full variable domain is DSGVTQTPKHLITATGQRVTLRCSPRSGDLSVYWYQQSLDQGLQFLIQYYNGEERAKGNILERFSAQQFPDLHSELNLSSLELGDSALYFCASSVTNGADGYTFGSGTRLTVV.

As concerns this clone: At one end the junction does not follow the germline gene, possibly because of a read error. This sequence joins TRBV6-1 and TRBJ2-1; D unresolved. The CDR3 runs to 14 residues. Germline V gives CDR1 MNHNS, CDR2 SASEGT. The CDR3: CAGSDRTYFNEQFF. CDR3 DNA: TGTGCCGGCAGTGACCGCACCTATTTTAATGAGCAGTTCTTC.

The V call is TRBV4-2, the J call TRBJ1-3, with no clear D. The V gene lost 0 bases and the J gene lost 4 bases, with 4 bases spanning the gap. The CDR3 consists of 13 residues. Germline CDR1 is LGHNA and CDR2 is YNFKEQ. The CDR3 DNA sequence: TGTGCCAGCAGCCAAGATAGCGGAAACACCATATATTTT. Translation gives CASSQDSGNTIYF.

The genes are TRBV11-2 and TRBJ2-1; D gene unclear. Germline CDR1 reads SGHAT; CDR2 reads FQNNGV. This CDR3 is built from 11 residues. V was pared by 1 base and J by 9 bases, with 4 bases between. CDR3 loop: CASSLGTEQFF. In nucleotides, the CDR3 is TGTGCCAGCAGCTTAGGGACTGAGCAGTTCTTC.

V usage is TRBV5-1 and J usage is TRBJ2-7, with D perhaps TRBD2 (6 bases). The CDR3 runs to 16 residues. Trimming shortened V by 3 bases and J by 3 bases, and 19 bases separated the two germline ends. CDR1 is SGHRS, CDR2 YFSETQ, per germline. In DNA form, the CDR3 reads TGCGCCAGCAGCTGGGGTTATCATGGAGGGGACTACGAGCAGTACTTC. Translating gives CASSWGYHGGDYEQYF. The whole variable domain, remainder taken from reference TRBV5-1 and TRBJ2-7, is KAGVTQTPRYLIKTRGQQVTLSCSPISGHRSVSWYQQTPGQGLQFLFEYFSETQRNKGNFPGRFSGRQFSNSRSEMNVSTLELGDSALYLCASSWGYHGGDYEQYFGPGTRLTVT.

CDR3 region: CASSQEAGNEQFF. The CDR3 coding sequence is TGTGCCAGCAGCCAAGAGGCCGGCAATGAGCAGTTCTTC. The chain carries TRBV14 and TRBJ2-1; D is unresolved. This CDR3 comprises 13 residues. V was trimmed by 0 bases and J by 6 bases, leaving 6 bases between them. Germline lookup yields CDR1 SGHDN and CDR2 FVKESK.

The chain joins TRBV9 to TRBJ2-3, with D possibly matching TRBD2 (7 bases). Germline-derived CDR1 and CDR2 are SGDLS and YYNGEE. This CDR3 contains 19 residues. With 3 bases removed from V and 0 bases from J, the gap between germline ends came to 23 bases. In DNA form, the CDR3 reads TGTGCCAGCAGCGCCCTGGCGGGGGCTTCCACTTTTAGCACAGATACGCAGTATTTT. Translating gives CASSALAGASTFSTDTQYF.

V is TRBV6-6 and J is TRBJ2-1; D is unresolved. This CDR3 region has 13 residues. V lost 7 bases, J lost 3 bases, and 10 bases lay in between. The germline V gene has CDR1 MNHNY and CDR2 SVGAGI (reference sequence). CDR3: CASNVAVYNEQFF. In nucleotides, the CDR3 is TGTGCCAGCAACGTAGCAGTCTACAATGAGCAGTTCTTC.

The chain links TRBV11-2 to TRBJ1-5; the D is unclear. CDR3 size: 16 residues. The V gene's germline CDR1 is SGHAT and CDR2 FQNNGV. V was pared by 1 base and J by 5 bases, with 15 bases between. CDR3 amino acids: CASSLGGVAGDQPQHF. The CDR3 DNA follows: TGTGCCAGCAGCTTAGGGGGAGTCGCAGGAGATCAGCCCCAGCATTTT.

CDR3 in DNA: TGTGCCAGCAGCTTTGGAGGGGGCGATCCACGTGGCTACACCTTC. This translates into CASSFGGGDPRGYTF. The J gene is TRBJ1-2, the V gene TRBV7-2; 7 bases are a match to TRBD1. The CDR3 consists of 15 residues. Trimming cost V 3 bases and J 7 bases; bases outside gene matches: 11. CDR1 is SGHTA, CDR2 FQGNSA, per germline. Variable domain in full (rest from reference TRBV7-2 and TRBJ1-2): GAGVSQSPSNKVTEKGKDVELRCDPISGHTALYWYRQSLGQGLEFLIYFQGNSAPDKSGLPSDRFSAERTGGSVSTLTIQRTQQEDSAVYLCASSFGGGDPRGYTFGSGTRLTVV.

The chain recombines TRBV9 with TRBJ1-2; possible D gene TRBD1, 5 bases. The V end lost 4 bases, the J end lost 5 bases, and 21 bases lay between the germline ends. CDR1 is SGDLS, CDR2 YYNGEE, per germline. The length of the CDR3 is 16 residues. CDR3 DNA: TGTGCCAGCAGCCCCAGCTCCGGGGCCGCCCTGTATGGCTACACCTTC. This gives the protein CASSPSSGAALYGYTF.

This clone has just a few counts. The DNA for the CDR3 is TGTGCCAGCACCGCACATGGAACTGAAGCTTTCTTT. It codes for CASTAHGTEAFF. This chain joins TRBV28 and TRBJ1-1; D is unresolved. This CDR3 has 12 amino acids. From germline, CDR1 is MDHEN and CDR2 SYDVKM. Trimming removed 7 bases at V and 5 bases at J, with 11 bases between.

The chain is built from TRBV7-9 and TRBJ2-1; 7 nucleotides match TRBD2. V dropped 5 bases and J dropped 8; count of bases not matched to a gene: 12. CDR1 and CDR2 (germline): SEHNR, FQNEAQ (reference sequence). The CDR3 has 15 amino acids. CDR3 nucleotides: TGTGCCAGCAGCGGGGGAGGGGTCGTTCTCTATGAGCAGTTCTTC. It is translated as CASSGGGVVLYEQFF.